Following are 20 T cell receptor beta chains from one sample sequenced in a study of post-analysis software for immune sequencing data. Built from TCR beta cDNA, the libraries had unique molecular identifiers in them. TCRdb ran MiXCR on the PCR reads and lists one entry per CDR3 protein. The table includes roughly 700,000 distinct CDR3 sequences, 25% to 30% detected once. Study-level findings and limits: Roughly five TRBV segments were significantly more frequent in patients than in controls. TRBV5-6, TRBV5-1 and TRBV20-1 were among these segments.

The antigens of these receptors remain unknown. The sequenced sample was blood. Every receptor here comes from a girl aged 5 to 17 with multiple sclerosis.

With respect to this clonotype: A clone one base away is much larger, so this may be a read error. The chain joins TRBV20-1 to TRBJ2-5, with 14 bases matching TRBD2. The V segment lost 0 bases and the J segment 11 bases; nucleotides outside the gene matches: 11. Looked up from germline, CDR1 is DFQATT and CDR2 is SNEGSKA (reference sequence). The CDR3 extends over 16 amino acids. CDR3 sequence reads: CSAREGLAGAQEEQYF. The CDR3, as DNA: TGCAGTGCTAGAGAGGGACTAGCGGGGGCTCAGGAAGAGCAGTACTTC.

This sequence joins TRBV4-2 and TRBJ2-1, with 7 positions matching TRBD2. Looked up from germline, CDR1 is LGHNA and CDR2 is YNFKEQ. The CDR3 consists of 15 residues. Germline trimming cut 3 bases from V and 7 bases from J; bases unmatched to any gene: 9. The CDR3 DNA is TGTGCCAGCAGCCAGGGGCGGGGGACTCAGAATGAGCAGTTCTTC. It encodes CASSQGRGTQNEQFF.

This clonotype was recorded a few times. The chain recombines TRBV7-2 with TRBJ2-1; D possibly corresponds to TRBD2 (6 bases). This CDR3 is 13 amino acids long. The V end was cut by 3 bases, the J end by 9 bases, with 12 bases between. Germline V gives CDR1 SGHTA, CDR2 FQGNSA. The CDR3 coding sequence is TGTGCCAGCAGCTTGACCGGGAGATTTGAGCAGTTCTTC. Translating it yields CASSLTGRFEQFF. Full variable domain (rest looked up from reference TRBV7-2 and TRBJ2-1): GAGVSQSPSNKVTEKGKDVELRCDPISGHTALYWYRQSLGQGLEFLIYFQGNSAPDKSGLPSDRFSAERTGGSVSTLTIQRTQQEDSAVYLCASSLTGRFEQFFGPGTRLTVL.

This clonotype was seen a few times. The V call is TRBV20-1, the J call TRBJ2-1; D may be TRBD1 (5 bases). The germline CDR1 and CDR2 sequences are DFQATT and SNEGSKA (reference sequence). The germline V and J ends were trimmed by 5 bases and 7 bases, with 12 bases remaining between them. The CDR3 consists of 12 residues. Here the CDR3 reads CSADSRVNEQFF. CDR3 nucleotide sequence: TGCAGTGCTGACAGCAGGGTTAATGAGCAGTTCTTC.

The rearrangement joins TRBV5-5 to TRBJ1-5, with D hard to call. CDR1 and CDR2 (germline): SGHKS, YYEKEE (reference sequence). Deletions cut 5 bases from V and 0 bases from J, with 9 bases between. The CDR3 contains 14 residues. CDR3 nucleotides: TGTGCCAGCAGAGAGGATTGTAGCAATCAGCCCCAGCATTTT. Its protein is CASREDCSNQPQHF.

This clonotype came up a few times. The chain couples TRBV10-2 to TRBJ1-2, with D hard to call. The germline V and J ends were trimmed by 7 bases and 0 bases, with 12 bases remaining between them. CDR3 size: 14 residues. Germline assignment: CDR1 WSHSY and CDR2 SAAADI. CDR3 DNA sequence: TGCGCCAGCACCAGAGTACAACCTAACTATGGCTACACCTTC. Translating gives CASTRVQPNYGYTF.

The chain uses TRBV28 and TRBJ2-6; 7 bases are a match to TRBD1. This CDR3 has 16 amino acids. V lost 6 bases and J lost 0; bases outside the gene matches: 5. CDR1 MDHEN and CDR2 SYDVKM come from the germline V gene. CDR3 coding DNA: TGTGCCAGCAGGGTACGGACAGGCTCTGGGGCCAACGTCCTGACTTTC. Translated: CASRVRTGSGANVLTF.

This chain uses TRBV7-2 with TRBJ1-6; D remains unclear. In germline, CDR1 is SGHTA, CDR2 FQGNSA. The CDR3 totals 13 residues. Trimming removed 5 bases from V and 12 bases from J, with 14 bases in between. The CDR3 bases are TGTGCCAGCAGCCAGGAGGAGACATTACCCCTCCACTTT. It codes for CASSQEETLPLHF.

This clonotype was counted only a few times. The CDR3 reads CASSDGVVETQYF. The CDR3 DNA is TGTGCCAGCAGTGATGGGGTAGTGGAGACCCAGTACTTC. The V and J genes are TRBV6-1 and TRBJ2-5; D gene unclear. The ends were cut back, 3 bases at V and 5 bases at J, with 10 bases in the middle. Looked up from germline, CDR1 is MNHNS and CDR2 is SASEGT. The CDR3 is made up of 13 amino acids.

This clonotype was counted ten times or more. This chain joins TRBV7-2 and TRBJ2-3; 12 bases map to TRBD2. In germline, CDR1 is SGHTA, CDR2 FQGNSA. This CDR3 region has 14 residues. V shed 5 bases, J shed 4 bases, and the junction held 1 base outside the gene matches. Here the CDR3 reads CASSPSGRADTQYF. CDR3 nucleotide sequence: TGTGCCAGCAGCCCTAGCGGGAGGGCAGATACGCAGTATTTT.

The chain combines TRBV5-1 with TRBJ1-2; D remains unclear. V was clipped by 4 bases and J by 3 bases, with 16 bases between them. The CDR3 contains 15 residues. Germline values: CDR1 SGHRS, CDR2 YFSETQ. In DNA, the CDR3 is TGCGCCAGCAGCACCTTGGGGAGTGCTGACTATGGCTACACCTTC. Translated: CASSTLGSADYGYTF. The full variable domain, its missing parts supplied by reference TRBV5-1 and TRBJ1-2, is KAGVTQTPRYLIKTRGQQVTLSCSPISGHRSVSWYQQTPGQGLQFLFEYFSETQRNKGNFPGRFSGRQFSNSRSEMNVSTLELGDSALYLCASSTLGSADYGYTFGSGTRLTVV.

This clonotype was observed a handful of times. The gene calls are TRBV20-1 and TRBJ2-7, with unresolved D. The V gene lost 6 bases and the J gene lost 3 bases, with 24 bases spanning the gap. CDR1 is DFQATT and CDR2 is SNEGSKA in the germline V gene (reference sequence). There are 16 residues in the CDR3. The CDR3, as DNA: TGCAGTGCCCTTACGACTTTGTGGCAGACGCGCTACGAGCAGTACTTC. Encoded protein: CSALTTLWQTRYEQYF.

This clonotype was recorded once. This chain connects TRBV20-1 to TRBJ2-3, with 8 bases matching TRBD2. The trim removed 3 bases at V and 5 bases at J, leaving 13 bases unmatched. Germline V gene data show CDR1 as DFQATT and CDR2 as SNEGSKA (reference sequence). This CDR3 has 16 amino acids. The CDR3 DNA reads as TGCAGTGCTAGTCCCCCTAGCGGGCTAAGCGGAGATACGCAGTATTTT. Translation gives CSASPPSGLSGDTQYF.

This rearrangement joins TRBV20-1 to TRBJ2-7; 9 bases fit TRBD1. V dropped 3 bases and J dropped 3; count of bases not matched to a gene: 6. The CDR3 has 14 amino acids. From germline, CDR1 is DFQATT and CDR2 SNEGSKA (reference sequence). This chain's CDR3 is CSARGDRDYYEQYF. CDR3 sequence (DNA): TGCAGTGCTAGGGGGGACAGGGACTACTACGAGCAGTACTTC.

The V call is TRBV20-1, the J call TRBJ2-7; D not resolved. The ends were cut back, 3 bases at V and 6 bases at J, with 18 bases in the middle. Germline CDR1 and CDR2: DFQATT and SNEGSKA (reference sequence). This CDR3 contains 14 residues. Here the CDR3 DNA reads TGCAGTGCTAGGGTGGCAGGTATTAGGTCCGAGCAGTACTTC. Translation: CSARVAGIRSEQYF.

This clonotype was observed a handful of times. The chain recombines TRBV7-6 with TRBJ2-7; 7 nucleotides agree with TRBD1. Trimming cost V 5 bases and J 3 bases; bases outside gene matches: 7. Germline V gene data show CDR1 as SGHVS and CDR2 as FNYEAQ. The CDR3 spans 14 residues. This CDR3 reads CASSQSTGYYEQYF. As DNA, the CDR3 is TGTGCCAGCAGCCAGTCGACAGGGTACTACGAGCAGTACTTC.

The gene calls are TRBV12-3 or TRBV12-4 and TRBJ2-5; 7 positions agree with TRBD2. The trim removed 1 base at V and 3 bases at J, leaving 2 bases unmatched. The CDR3 spans 14 residues. The CDR3 loop is CASSLERGKETQYF. DNA of the CDR3: TGTGCCAGCAGTTTAGAGCGGGGTAAAGAGACCCAGTACTTC.

V is TRBV13 and J is TRBJ1-2, with 10 bases lining up with TRBD1. The CDR3 totals 15 residues. Germline V lookup: CDR1 PRHDT, CDR2 FYEKMQ (reference sequence). Trimming took 5 bases from V and 5 from J; bases not matched to a gene: 8. This chain's CDR3 is CASSLMTGGAYGYTF. The CDR3 DNA follows: TGTGCCAGCAGCCTAATGACAGGGGGCGCTTATGGCTACACCTTC. Looking up the rest from reference TRBV13 and TRBJ1-2 gives the full variable domain: AAGVIQSPRHLIKEKRETATLKCYPIPRHDTVYWYQQGPGQDPQFLISFYEKMQSDKGSIPDRFSAQQFSDYHSELNMSSLELGDSALYFCASSLMTGGAYGYTFGSGTRLTVV.

This clonotype appeared a single time. This sequence joins TRBV14 and TRBJ2-1; 8 bases match TRBD2. After removal of 6 bases from V and 6 bases from J, the junction contained 7 bases not matched to a gene. The CDR3 spans 14 residues. The germline V gene encodes CDR1 SGHDN and CDR2 FVKESK. The CDR3 DNA reads as TGTGCCAGCAGGATTAGCGGGGAGGGCAATGAGCAGTTCTTC. Encoded protein: CASRISGEGNEQFF.

A few counts support this clonotype. The chain carries TRBV9 and TRBJ2-5, with D perhaps matching TRBD1 (5 bases). The germline V gene encodes CDR1 SGDLS and CDR2 YYNGEE. This CDR3 comprises 14 residues. V was shortened by 4 bases and J by 4 bases, with 14 bases between the two germline ends. CDR3 protein: CASSRSGASETQYF. The CDR3 nucleotides read TGTGCCAGCAGCAGAAGTGGGGCCTCAGAGACCCAGTACTTC.